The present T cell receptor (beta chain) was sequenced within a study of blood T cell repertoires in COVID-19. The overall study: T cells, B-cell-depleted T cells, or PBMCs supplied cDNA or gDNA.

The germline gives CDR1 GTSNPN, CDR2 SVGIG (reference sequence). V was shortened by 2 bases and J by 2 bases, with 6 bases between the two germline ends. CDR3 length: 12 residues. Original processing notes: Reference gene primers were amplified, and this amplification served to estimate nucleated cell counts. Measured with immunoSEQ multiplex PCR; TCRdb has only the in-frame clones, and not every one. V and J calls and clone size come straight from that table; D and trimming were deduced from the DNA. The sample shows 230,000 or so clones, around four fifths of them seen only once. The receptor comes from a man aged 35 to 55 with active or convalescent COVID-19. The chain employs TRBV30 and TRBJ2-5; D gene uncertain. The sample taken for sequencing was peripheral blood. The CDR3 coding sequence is TGTGCCTGGAGTCCCTATCAAGAGACCCAGTACTTC. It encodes CAWSPYQETQYF. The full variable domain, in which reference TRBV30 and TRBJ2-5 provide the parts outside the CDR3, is SQTIHQWPATLVQPVGSPLSLECTVEGTSNPNLYWYRQAAGRGLQLLFYSVGIGQISSEVPQNLSASRPQDRQFILSSKKLLLSDSGFYLCAWSPYQETQYFGPGTRLLVL.